This is a list of T cell receptor beta chains from one sample in a study of blood T cell repertoires in COVID-19. Generated by immunoSEQ multiplex PCR, the TCRdb table keeps only in-frame clones and is missing some. Among around 180,000 clones, about 87% were seen once, and the ten largest hold around 2.5%. Sequencing was done on a sample of peripheral blood. The origin of the receptors is a middle-aged man with active or convalescent COVID-19. Both conserved end residues are trimmed from each CDR3.

v_call	cdr3_aa
TRBV5-1	ASSLQLLGRGGGNTIY
TRBV10-3	AIREGQLTDTQY
TRBV5-5	ASSLILGNTGELF
TRBV11-3	ASSSRGANTGELF
TRBV20-1	SASHQGDLMMETQY
TRBV6-9	ASGTTEPYEQY
TRBV5-1	ASSDQRGENTEAF
TRBV5-1	ASSSQDTQY
TRBV3-1/TRBV3-2	ASSQDRQYNEQF
TRBV5-4	ASSLKTGMNGEKLF
TRBV5-6	ASSLDLKRDTRTGYT
TRBV11-2	ASSLDMAGGFGNTEAF
TRBV3-1/TRBV3-2	ASSQGAGRNEAF
TRBV10-1	ASSGRGNTEAF
TRBV11-2	ASSPGPRGTNEKLF
TRBV7-8	ASSLVGAMDQPQH
TRBV7-9	ASSLQPGQGTYGYT
TRBV6-5	ATRRGTDYGYT
TRBV30	AWSNKINTEAF
TRBV16	ASSGRTGSNEKLF
TRBV24-1	ATSDTGRPQH
TRBV7-2	ASSSDRGSAGNTIY
TRBV6-5	ASSRRQGATEAF
TRBV6-2/TRBV6-3	ASSPWQQETQY
TRBV9	ASSVVGGGREQF
TRBV10-3	AISLGTGEGNTQY
TRBV5-5	ASSLTDRINQPQH
TRBV5-1	ASSELRDTQY
TRBV4-3	ASSHEQGNTEAF
TRBV3-1/TRBV3-2	ASSLGSGGSIVNIQY
TRBV2	ASSGDLAGGTDTQY
TRBV9	ASSVGFTPGANVLT
TRBV5-6	ASLAGADYTQY
TRBV18	ASSPGQGYGYT
TRBV7-2	ASSPTTTRQEPYGYT
TRBV7-9	ASSHTEHNQY
TRBV10-2	ASSVTPGQGEAF
TRBV28	ASRTPNSPLH
TRBV3-1/TRBV3-2	ASSHRDRGRTEAF
TRBV19	ASSVQGTDTGELF
TRBV28	ASRELGQNTEAF
TRBV25-1	ASRRQGNTEAF
TRBV15	ATSRIIQGAGEQY
TRBV30	AWSTGGTSYEQY
TRBV3-1/TRBV3-2	ASSQAFQGAITEAF
TRBV11-2	ASSLSGGFTEAF
TRBV28	ASSSSTGVIRGYT
TRBV30	AWRLGGGKLF
TRBV5-1	ASSTGEGNQPQH
TRBV19	ASSIETSGGSYNEQF